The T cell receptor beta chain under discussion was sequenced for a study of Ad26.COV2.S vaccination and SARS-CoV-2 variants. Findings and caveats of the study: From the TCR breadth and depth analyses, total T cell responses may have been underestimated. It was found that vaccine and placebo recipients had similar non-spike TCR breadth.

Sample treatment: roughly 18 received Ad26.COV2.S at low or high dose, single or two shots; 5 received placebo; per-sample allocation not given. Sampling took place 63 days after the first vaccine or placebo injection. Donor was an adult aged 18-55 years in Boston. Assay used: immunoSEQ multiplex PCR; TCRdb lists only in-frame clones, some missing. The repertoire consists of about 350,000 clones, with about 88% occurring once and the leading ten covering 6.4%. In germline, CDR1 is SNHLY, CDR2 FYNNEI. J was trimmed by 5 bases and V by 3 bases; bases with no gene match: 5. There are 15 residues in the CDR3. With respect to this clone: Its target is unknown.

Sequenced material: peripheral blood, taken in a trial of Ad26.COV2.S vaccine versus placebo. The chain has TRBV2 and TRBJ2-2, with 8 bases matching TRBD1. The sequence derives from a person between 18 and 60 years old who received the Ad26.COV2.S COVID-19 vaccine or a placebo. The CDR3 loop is CASSDERTGTGELFF. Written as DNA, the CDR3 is TGTGCCAGCAGTGACGAAAGGACAGGGACCGGGGAGCTGTTTTTT.